The clone carrying this T cell receptor (beta chain) occurred many times. Its cognate antigen is unknown. The data stem from a study of early T cells in non-severe SARS-CoV-2 infection. Study in general: It was bulk RNA from unsorted whole blood that was sequenced, and the chains were unpaired. Study-wide findings and caveats: The matching step, a VDJdb search, favored anti-spike CD8 responses and missed private and CD4 specificities.

Individual cDNA molecules received unique molecular identifiers during library preparation. TCRdb fed the 5' RACE reads into MiXCR, producing one record per CDR3 protein. The data show approximately 77,000 distinct CDR3 sequences, with more than 4% seen just once and under 7.5% held by the top ten. The germline V gene has CDR1 MNHEY and CDR2 SVGAGI. V was pared by 7 bases and J by 0 bases, with 15 bases between. The CDR3 consists of 15 residues. The chain is built from TRBV6-5 and TRBJ1-2, with D tentatively TRBD1 (5 bases). This receptor was identified in an adult who was a healthcare worker with PCR-confirmed SARS-CoV-2 infection or an uninfected control (not recorded which). The material sequenced was whole blood, taken at baseline. CDR3 region: CASTQYGGTNYGYTF. In DNA form, the CDR3 reads TGTGCCAGCACCCAATATGGGGGGACTAACTATGGCTACACCTTC.